Below, 9 T cell receptor beta chains from the same sample are listed, as sequenced in a study of CD8+ T cells in alopecia areata. Extracted RNA was reverse transcribed into cDNA, the sequencing template. Clones were sequenced by immunoSEQ multiplex PCR, and TCRdb holds only the in-frame ones, with some missing. The repertoire holds 150,000 to 180,000 clones, 50% to 65% seen once, with around 19% in the top ten. Specimen: CD8+ T cells sorted from blood, collected at week 0. The receptors were sampled from a human donor with alopecia areata.

This rearrangement joins TRBV4-3 to TRBJ2-3, with a possible D match to TRBD2 (6 bases). V dropped 0 bases and J dropped 5 bases, with 9 bases sitting between them. The germline V gene encodes CDR1 LGHNA and CDR2 YSLEER. The CDR3 contains 14 residues. The CDR3 nucleotides are TGCGCCAGCAGCCAAGATCGGAGGGAAGATACGCAGTATTTT. It is translated as CASSQDRREDTQYF.

This chain connects TRBV27 to TRBJ1-2; no definite D call. Trimming pared 0 bases from V and 1 base from J, leaving 9 bases between. Per germline, CDR1 MNHEY and CDR2 SMNVEV (reference sequence). CDR3 length equals 15 residues. The CDR3 spells CASSLSRYLNYGYTF. For the CDR3, the DNA is TGTGCCAGCAGTTTATCCCGATACCTTAACTATGGCTACACCTTC.

This chain's CDR3 is CAWSDTQGFGEAFF. In nucleotides, the CDR3 is TGTGCCTGGAGTGACACACAGGGATTCGGTGAAGCTTTCTTT. V is TRBV30 and J is TRBJ1-1, with D possibly TRBD1 on 6 matching bases. Germline V lookup: CDR1 GTSNPN, CDR2 SVGIG (reference sequence). The CDR3 sequence is 14 residues long. V was pared by 1 base and J by 7 bases, with 16 bases between.

This clone was detected a few times. The gene calls are TRBV14 and TRBJ2-7, with D possibly matching TRBD1 (6 bases). The V gene's germline CDR1 is SGHDN and CDR2 FVKESK. This CDR3 comprises 12 residues. Trimming stripped 4 bases from V and 6 bases from J, with 10 bases between. CDR3 sequence: CASSLTGREQYF. The CDR3 coding sequence is TGTGCCAGCAGCCTAACAGGGCGCGAGCAGTACTTC.

A word on this clone: Other DNA sequences from this sample encode an identical CDR3 as well. This chain joins TRBV4-3 and TRBJ2-7; the D gene is possibly TRBD2 (5 bases). The CDR3 runs to 13 residues. The germline gives CDR1 LGHNA, CDR2 YSLEER. V lost 0 bases and J lost 4, with 7 bases in between. This CDR3 reads CASSQDRGYEQYF. The CDR3 nucleotides are TGCGCCAGCAGCCAAGATCGAGGGTACGAGCAGTACTTC.

On this clone: This probably arose from a read error, given a far larger clone one base away. This chain joins TRBV13 and TRBJ2-7, with TRBD2 identical over 11 bases. Trimming took 3 bases from V and 1 from J; bases not matched to a gene: 5. Germline V gives CDR1 PRHDT, CDR2 FYEKMQ (reference sequence). The CDR3 runs 16 residues. CDR3 DNA sequence: TGTGCCAGCAGCTTGGGGGGGACTAGCGGATCCTACGAGCAGTACTTC. This sequence encodes CASSLGGTSGSYEQYF.

The chain has TRBV7-8 and TRBJ1-5; D gene uncertain. The CDR3 loop spans 14 amino acids. V lost 7 bases and J lost 7, with 17 bases in between. Germline V gives CDR1 SGHVS, CDR2 FQNEAQ. CDR3 sequence reads: CASTPGRGGQPQHF. In nucleotides, the CDR3 is TGTGCCAGCACCCCCGGCCGGGGAGGCCAGCCCCAGCATTTT.

Comment on this clone: An end of the junction does not agree with germline; a read error may underlie this. Other DNA sequences from this sample encode an identical CDR3 as well. The chain carries TRBV7-9 and TRBJ2-2; D is undetermined. The V gene's germline CDR1 is SEHNR and CDR2 FQNEAQ (reference sequence). CDR3 length: 15 amino acids. The CDR3 bases are TGCGCCAGCAGCCAAGATCGACAGAACACCGGGGAGCTGTTTTTT. This encodes CASSQDRQNTGELFF.

This rearrangement joins TRBV19 to TRBJ2-7; the D gene could be TRBD1 or TRBD2 (5 bases each). The germline gives CDR1 LNHDA, CDR2 SQIVND (reference sequence). Trimming removed 4 bases from V and 3 bases from J, with 13 bases in between. This CDR3 is 14 amino acids long. The CDR3 here is CASSTRDVGYEQYF. CDR3 bases: TGTGCCAGTAGTACCCGGGACGTAGGCTACGAGCAGTACTTC.